The sample holds one count of the clone carrying this T cell receptor beta chain. The CDR3 is 14 amino acids. Germline CDR1 is SNHLY and CDR2 is FYNNEI. V lost 10 bases and J lost 7; bases outside the gene matches: 12. This entry belongs to a study of blood T cell repertoires in COVID-19. Study as a whole: COVID-19 samples from acute and convalescent phases originated in the United States, Italy and Spain.

Profiled with immunoSEQ multiplex PCR; TCRdb holds only in-frame clones, not every one. The repertoire holds around 310,000 clones, about 90% seen once, with almost 9.5% in the top ten. Cohort allocation depended upon clinical history that participants reported. This chain links TRBV2 with TRBJ1-5, with 8 nucleotides matching TRBD1. The sample consisted of PBMCs or T cells enriched from blood (not recorded which). The TCR was taken from a woman aged 30 to 39 who had recovered from COVID-19. CDR3 in DNA: TGTGCCACCACCTTTGGACAGGGAGGCCAGCCCCAGCATTTT. This encodes CATTFGQGGQPQHF. Filled out from reference TRBV2 and TRBJ1-5, the complete variable domain reads EPEVTQTPSHQVTQMGQEVILRCVPISNHLYFYWYRQILGQKVEFLVSFYNNEISEKSEIFDDQFSVERPDGSNFTLKIRSTKLEDSAMYFCATTFGQGGQPQHFGDGTRLSIL.